A selection of T cell receptor beta chains follows, all from one sample in a study of T-cell reconstitution after alpha-beta-depleted transplantation in children. TCRdb re-analysed the PCR reads in MiXCR, keeping a single row per CDR3 protein. This table holds around 440,000 distinct CDR3 sequences, roughly 17% found once. This sample comprised PBMCs, mostly from graft donor cells, obtained 360 days after TCRalphabeta/CD19-depleted stem cell transplant. Source of these receptors: a boy younger than two who had a stem cell transplant for Wiskott-Aldrich syndrome, so the T cells may come from the graft donor. CDR3s include the opening cysteine and the closing phenylalanine or tryptophan. Fields, in order: D gene, clone size, J gene, V gene, CDR3 DNA, CDR3 protein. The D gene is left open where the match is weak. Clone size is shown for a subset of rows, as once, few, many or a class of expanded clone.

>TRBD2|NA|TRBJ2-4|TRBV7-9
TGTGCCAGCACCCCCGCGGTGAAGCGGGGTCTACAAAACATTCAGTACTTC
CASTPAVKRGLQNIQYF
>TRBD2|few|TRBJ2-7|TRBV15
TGTGCCACCAGCAGACTTTGGACTAGCGGAAGAAAAGAGCAGTACTTC
CATSRLWTSGRKEQYF
>NA|many|TRBJ2-3|TRBV29-1
TGCAGCGTACAGGGCCGGAACACAGATACGCAGTATTTT
CSVQGRNTDTQYF
>NA|few|TRBJ2-2|TRBV5-1
TGCGCCAGCAGCTTGCGGGGGGCCTCGTTCGCGAACACCGGGGAGCTGTTTTTT
CASSLRGASFANTGELFF
>NA|NA|TRBJ1-2|TRBV14
TGTGCCAGCAGCCAAAAGACATACCACTATGGCTACACCTTC
CASSQKTYHYGYTF
>NA|NA|TRBJ2-6|TRBV7-9
TGTGCCAGCAGCTTAGTTCCATTCGCCGGGGCCAACGTCCTGACTTTC
CASSLVPFAGANVLTF
>NA|few|TRBJ2-2|TRBV12-3/TRBV12-4
TGTGCCAGCAGTTCCCTACTGGGGCGCAGGGAGCTGTTTTTT
CASSSLLGRRELFF
>NA|NA|TRBJ2-7|TRBV11-3
TGTGCCAGCAGCTTAGAAGCAGGGGACTCCTACGAGCAGTACTTC
CASSLEAGDSYEQYF
>NA|many|TRBJ2-7|TRBV2
TGTGCCAGCAGTGTTGACCGCGGCTACGAGCAGTACTTC
CASSVDRGYEQYF
>TRBD1|NA|TRBJ1-1|TRBV29-1
TGCAGCGTGTGGCCCGGACAGGGGGGCACTGAAGCTTTCTTT
CSVWPGQGGTEAFF
>TRBD2|many|TRBJ2-1|TRBV7-7
TGTGCCAGCAGCTTATTCGATGAGCGGGGACGGGAGCAGTTCTTC
CASSLFDERGREQFF
>NA|few|TRBJ2-1|TRBV12-3/TRBV12-4
TGTGCCAGCAGTTTCCGGACTCCCAATGAGCAGTTCTTC
CASSFRTPNEQFF
>TRBD2|few|TRBJ2-1|TRBV10-3
TGTGCCATCGGGACTAGCGGATACAATGAGCAGTTCTTC
CAIGTSGYNEQFF
>NA|few|TRBJ2-7|TRBV7-2
TGTGCCAGCAGCGCTCTCGGCAGAAACTACGAGCAGTACTTC
CASSALGRNYEQYF
>TRBD2|few|TRBJ2-5|TRBV7-2
TGTGCCAGCAGCCCTTGGAGCGGGAGGGAGACCCAGTACTTC
CASSPWSGRETQYF
>TRBD2|few|TRBJ2-2|TRBV6-5
TGTGCCAGCAGTTATCTACGAGGACTAGCGGGGGGGCCAACCGGGGAGCTGTTTTTT
CASSYLRGLAGGPTGELFF
>TRBD1|NA|TRBJ2-7|TRBV12-3/TRBV12-4
TGTGCCAGCAGTGTGCGTCAGGGGGCCTACGAGCAGTACTTC
CASSVRQGAYEQYF
>NA|NA|TRBJ2-7|TRBV7-6
TGTGCCAGCAGCTTAGTCGGGCACGAGCAGTACTTC
CASSLVGHEQYF
>TRBD1|NA|TRBJ2-4|TRBV14
TGTGCCAGCAGCCGGACAGGGAAGGCCAAAAACATTCAGTACTTC
CASSRTGKAKNIQYF
>NA|NA|TRBJ2-6|TRBV10-3
TGTGCCATCAGTGAAGTCAGGTTAACCTCTAGCGCTGGGGCCAACGTCCTGACTTTC
CAISEVRLTSSAGANVLTF
>TRBD2|few|TRBJ2-2|TRBV28
TGTGCCAGCAGTTTCGGACTAGCGGGGGTCCTGACCCTGTATCGCGGGGAGCTGTTTTTT
CASSFGLAGVLTLYRGELFF
>TRBD2|NA|TRBJ2-1|TRBV7-9
TGTGCCAGCAGCTTAGTTTTAGCGGGAGCCTTCTTC
CASSLVLAGAFF
>TRBD1|few|TRBJ2-2|TRBV10-3
TGTGCCATCAGTGAGTCGACAGGGGCACCACGGGAGCTGTTTTTT
CAISESTGAPRELFF
>NA|few|TRBJ2-7|TRBV2
TGTGCCAGCAGTCCGTACTCCTACGAGCAGTACTTC
CASSPYSYEQYF
>NA|NA|TRBJ1-1|TRBV6-2/TRBV6-3
TGTGCCAGCAGTTATCAGGGGTACACTGAAGCTTTCTTT
CASSYQGYTEAFF
>NA|few|TRBJ2-1|TRBV3-1
TGTGCCAGCAGCCCAGGTTGGGGAAATGAGCAGTTCTTC
CASSPGWGNEQFF
>NA|few|TRBJ2-7|TRBV6-1
TGTGCCAGCCAGGGGGGGGTCTACGAGCAGTACTTC
CASQGGVYEQYF
>NA|NA|TRBJ2-1|TRBV18
TGTGCCAGCTCAACAAAGATTAAACAGGGCCCTTCCTACAATGAGCAGTTCTTC
CASSTKIKQGPSYNEQFF
>NA|NA|TRBJ2-4|TRBV20-1
TGCAGTGCTAGAGCGGAGCTAGCCAAAAACATTCAGTACTTC
CSARAELAKNIQYF
>NA|many|TRBJ2-5|TRBV2
TGTGCCAGCCAAGGGGGGGGAGAGACCCAGTACTTC
CASQGGGETQYF
>TRBD1|NA|TRBJ1-2|TRBV10-3
TGTGCCATCGATAACGGGACAGGAATTTATGGCTACACCTTC
CAIDNGTGIYGYTF
>NA|NA|TRBJ2-7|TRBV20-1
TGCAGTGCTGCACAGGGTCGCTACGAGCAGTACTTC
CSAAQGRYEQYF
>TRBD2|NA|TRBJ2-1|TRBV20-1
TGCAGTGCTCTTATGACTAGCGGGAGGTACAATGAGCAGTTCTTC
CSALMTSGRYNEQFF
>NA|NA|TRBJ2-7|TRBV7-9
TGTGCCAGCAGCAAAAGGGACTGGGACTACGAGCAGTACTTC
CASSKRDWDYEQYF
>TRBD2|NA|TRBJ2-1|TRBV2
TGTGCCAGCAGTAGCGGGAGGTACCGCGAGCAGTTCTTC
CASSSGRYREQFF